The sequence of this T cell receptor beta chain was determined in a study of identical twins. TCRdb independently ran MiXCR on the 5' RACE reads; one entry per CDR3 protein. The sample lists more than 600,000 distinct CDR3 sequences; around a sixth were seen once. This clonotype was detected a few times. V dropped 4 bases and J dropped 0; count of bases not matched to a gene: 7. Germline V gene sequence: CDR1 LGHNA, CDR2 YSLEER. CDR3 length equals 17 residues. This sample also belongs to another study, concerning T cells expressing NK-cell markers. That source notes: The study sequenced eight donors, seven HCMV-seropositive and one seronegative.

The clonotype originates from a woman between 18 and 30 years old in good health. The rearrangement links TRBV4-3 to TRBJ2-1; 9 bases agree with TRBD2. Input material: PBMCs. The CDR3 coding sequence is TGCGCCAGCAGCCGAGAATATAGCGGGAGCTCCTACAATGAGCAGTTCTTC. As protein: CASSREYSGSSYNEQFF.